This is a list of T cell receptor beta chains from one sample in a study of naive and memory T cell subsets. Each CDR3 protein is one row after TCRdb ran MiXCR on the UMI-ligation and nested PCR reads. The data hold around 140,000 distinct CDR3 sequences, with more than 15% observed a single time. Sequenced input: naive CD8+ T cells from blood. The source is a human donor in good health. The CDR3 runs from the conserved cysteine through the conserved F or W. Fields, in order: D gene, V gene, J gene, clone size, CDR3 DNA, CDR3 protein. A D gene is named only where the DNA matches it firmly. Some rows have no size entry. The others give once, few or many, or a class for an expanded clone.

TRBD1	TRBV28	TRBJ2-5	-	TGTGCCAGCAGTTCACGACAGGGAGTAGAGACCCAGTACTTC	CASSSRQGVETQYF
TRBD2	TRBV12-3/TRBV12-4	TRBJ2-2	few	TGTGCCAGCAGCAGGACTAGTCCCGGGGAGCTGTTTTTT	CASSRTSPGELFF
-	TRBV28	TRBJ1-4	many	TGTGCCAGCAGTCCCCACAGGGAGTATAATGAAAAACTGTTTTTT	CASSPHREYNEKLFF
-	TRBV19	TRBJ2-7	few	TGTGCCAGTAGTATCTCCCCGACGCGCGAGCAGTACTTC	CASSISPTREQYF
-	TRBV12-3/TRBV12-4	TRBJ2-1	few	TGTGCCAGCAGCCAGAGGGGACGGGGCGAATACAATGAGCAGTTCTTC	CASSQRGRGEYNEQFF
TRBD1	TRBV9	TRBJ2-7	few	TGTGCCAGCAGCGAGTACGGACAGGGTGTCGAGCAGTACTTC	CASSEYGQGVEQYF
-	TRBV28	TRBJ2-7	-	TGTGCCAGCAGCCTAAACACCTACTCCTACGAGCAGTACTTC	CASSLNTYSYEQYF
-	TRBV28	TRBJ1-2	-	TGTGCCAGCAGTTTCGCAAATGGCTACACCTTC	CASSFANGYTF
-	TRBV7-2	TRBJ2-7	many	TGTGCCAGCAGCTTAGACCCAAGGGTTAACTACGAGCAGTACTTC	CASSLDPRVNYEQYF
-	TRBV6-5	TRBJ2-7	few	TGTGCCAGCAGTCCCGGCACGTCGAAGCAGTACTTC	CASSPGTSKQYF